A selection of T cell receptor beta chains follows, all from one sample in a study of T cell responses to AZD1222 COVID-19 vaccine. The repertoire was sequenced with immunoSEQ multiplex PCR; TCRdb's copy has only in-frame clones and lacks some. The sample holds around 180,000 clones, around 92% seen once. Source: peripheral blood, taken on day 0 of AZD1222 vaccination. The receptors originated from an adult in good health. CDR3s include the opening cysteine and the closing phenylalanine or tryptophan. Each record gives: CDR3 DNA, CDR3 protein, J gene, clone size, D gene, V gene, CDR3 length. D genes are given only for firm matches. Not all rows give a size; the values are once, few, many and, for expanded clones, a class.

cdr3_nt: TGTGCCTGGAGCCAGGGGTCGAATAGCAATCAGCCCCAGCATTTT
cdr3_aa: CAWSQGSNSNQPQHF
j_call: TRBJ1-5
clone_size: NA
d_call: NA
v_call: TRBV30
cdr3_length: 15

cdr3_nt: TGTGCCAGCAGTTACGGGACAGGGTCTTCACCCCTCCACTTT
cdr3_aa: CASSYGTGSSPLHF
j_call: TRBJ1-6
clone_size: few
d_call: TRBD1
v_call: TRBV6-2/TRBV6-3
cdr3_length: 14

cdr3_nt: TGTGCCAGTAGTATCCAAGCGGGGACCTACGAGCAGTACTTC
cdr3_aa: CASSIQAGTYEQYF
j_call: TRBJ2-7
clone_size: NA
d_call: TRBD2
v_call: TRBV19
cdr3_length: 14

cdr3_nt: TGCGCCAGCAGCTTGAATAACAGGGTTGAGGAAAAACTGTTTTTT
cdr3_aa: CASSLNNRVEEKLFF
j_call: TRBJ1-4
clone_size: NA
d_call: NA
v_call: TRBV5-1
cdr3_length: 15

cdr3_nt: TGTGCCAGCAGCTTTATGAACCACAATCAGCCCCAGCATTTT
cdr3_aa: CASSFMNHNQPQHF
j_call: TRBJ1-5
clone_size: NA
d_call: NA
v_call: TRBV5-8
cdr3_length: 14

cdr3_nt: TGTGCCAGCAGCTGGACAGATATCCGTGGCTACACCTTC
cdr3_aa: CASSWTDIRGYTF
j_call: TRBJ1-2
clone_size: NA
d_call: NA
v_call: TRBV7-9
cdr3_length: 13

cdr3_nt: TGTGCCAGCAGCGCCCGGCGGACTGAAGCTTTCTTT
cdr3_aa: CASSARRTEAFF
j_call: TRBJ1-1
clone_size: NA
d_call: NA
v_call: TRBV3-1/TRBV3-2
cdr3_length: 12

cdr3_nt: TGCGCCAGCAGCCAACAGTATCATCAGAACACTGAAGCTTTCTTT
cdr3_aa: CASSQQYHQNTEAFF
j_call: TRBJ1-1
clone_size: NA
d_call: NA
v_call: TRBV4-1
cdr3_length: 15

cdr3_nt: TGCGCCAGCAGCTTCAATGACCGGGGCGCCGGGGAGACCCAGTACTTC
cdr3_aa: CASSFNDRGAGETQYF
j_call: TRBJ2-5
clone_size: NA
d_call: NA
v_call: TRBV5-1
cdr3_length: 16

cdr3_nt: TGTGCCAGCAGTCGGACAGGGAACTACGAGCAGTACTTC
cdr3_aa: CASSRTGNYEQYF
j_call: TRBJ2-7
clone_size: NA
d_call: TRBD1
v_call: TRBV6-2/TRBV6-3
cdr3_length: 13

cdr3_nt: TGCGCCAGCAGCCAAGGGGGAGCCACCGGGGAGCTGTTTTTT
cdr3_aa: CASSQGGATGELFF
j_call: TRBJ2-2
clone_size: NA
d_call: NA
v_call: TRBV4-1
cdr3_length: 14

cdr3_nt: TGTGCCAGTAGTTCGACAGGGGGGATCTACACTGAAGCTTTCTTT
cdr3_aa: CASSSTGGIYTEAFF
j_call: TRBJ1-1
clone_size: NA
d_call: TRBD1
v_call: TRBV19
cdr3_length: 15

cdr3_nt: TGTGCCAGCAGTGCTGGGACTTACAGCTCTGGAAACACCATATATTTT
cdr3_aa: CASSAGTYSSGNTIYF
j_call: TRBJ1-3
clone_size: NA
d_call: NA
v_call: TRBV6-1
cdr3_length: 16

cdr3_nt: TGTGCCAGCAGGAGCTGGACGACCCAGTACTTC
cdr3_aa: CASRSWTTQYF
j_call: TRBJ2-5
clone_size: NA
d_call: NA
v_call: TRBV27
cdr3_length: 11

cdr3_nt: TGTGCCAGCAGCATCCGGGACAGGGTGGCCAGCCCTCATAATGAGCAGTTCTTC
cdr3_aa: CASSIRDRVASPHNEQFF
j_call: TRBJ2-1
clone_size: NA
d_call: NA
v_call: TRBV21-1
cdr3_length: 18

cdr3_nt: TGTGCCAGCAGTGAATGGCAGGAGAACACTGAAGCTTTCTTT
cdr3_aa: CASSEWQENTEAFF
j_call: TRBJ1-1
clone_size: NA
d_call: NA
v_call: TRBV25-1
cdr3_length: 14

cdr3_nt: TGCGCCAGCAGCCCCTCGGACGGACGCTCCTATAATTCACCCCTCCACTTT
cdr3_aa: CASSPSDGRSYNSPLHF
j_call: TRBJ1-6
clone_size: NA
d_call: NA
v_call: TRBV4-1
cdr3_length: 17

cdr3_nt: TGCGCCAGCAGCCAATCAGGGGTTAGTGGGGCTTTCTTT
cdr3_aa: CASSQSGVSGAFF
j_call: TRBJ1-1
clone_size: NA
d_call: NA
v_call: TRBV4-1
cdr3_length: 13

cdr3_nt: TGTGCCAGCACTTTTGCCCCCCTCTTTAATGAGCAGTTCTTC
cdr3_aa: CASTFAPLFNEQFF
j_call: TRBJ2-1
clone_size: NA
d_call: NA
v_call: TRBV27
cdr3_length: 14

cdr3_nt: TGTGCCAGCAGCCCTAGGGGGGGCAGGTACAATGAGCAGTTCTTC
cdr3_aa: CASSPRGGRYNEQFF
j_call: TRBJ2-1
clone_size: NA
d_call: NA
v_call: TRBV7-2
cdr3_length: 15

cdr3_nt: TGTGCCAGTAGTAGAATAGCGGGAGAAGTCCACGAGCAGTACTTC
cdr3_aa: CASSRIAGEVHEQYF
j_call: TRBJ2-7
clone_size: NA
d_call: TRBD2
v_call: TRBV19
cdr3_length: 15

cdr3_nt: TGTGCCAGCAGCTTGTCTGACAGCGAGAGGTTCTTC
cdr3_aa: CASSLSDSERFF
j_call: TRBJ2-1
clone_size: NA
d_call: NA
v_call: TRBV5-4
cdr3_length: 12

cdr3_nt: TGTGCCAGCAGCAATTCCCGGCGACATACGGACAGGTATAAGAATTCACCCCTCCACTTT
cdr3_aa: CASSNSRRHTDRYKNSPLHF
j_call: TRBJ1-6
clone_size: NA
d_call: NA
v_call: TRBV21-1
cdr3_length: 20

cdr3_nt: TGTGCTAGTGGTCCGTACCTGGAAGAGGAAGCTTTCTTT
cdr3_aa: CASGPYLEEEAFF
j_call: TRBJ1-1
clone_size: NA
d_call: NA
v_call: TRBV12-5
cdr3_length: 13

cdr3_nt: TGTGCCAGCAGCCCTAGCGGGAGGTACGAGCAGTACTTC
cdr3_aa: CASSPSGRYEQYF
j_call: TRBJ2-7
clone_size: NA
d_call: TRBD2
v_call: TRBV3-1/TRBV3-2
cdr3_length: 13

cdr3_nt: TGTGCCATCCGATTAGCGGGAGCTGGGGCGAACACCGGGGAGCTGTTTTTT
cdr3_aa: CAIRLAGAGANTGELFF
j_call: TRBJ2-2
clone_size: NA
d_call: TRBD2
v_call: TRBV10-3
cdr3_length: 17

cdr3_nt: TGTGCCAGCCGGCGGGCCAGGGGTAGCAATCAGCCCCAGCATTTT
cdr3_aa: CASRRARGSNQPQHF
j_call: TRBJ1-5
clone_size: NA
d_call: NA
v_call: TRBV6-5
cdr3_length: 15

cdr3_nt: TGTGCCAGCAGTTCCCGACGGACAGTTACAGATACGCAGTATTTT
cdr3_aa: CASSSRRTVTDTQYF
j_call: TRBJ2-3
clone_size: NA
d_call: NA
v_call: TRBV6-5
cdr3_length: 15

cdr3_nt: TGTGCCAGCAGTACACAGGGTGGGTATCAGCCCCAGCATTTT
cdr3_aa: CASSTQGGYQPQHF
j_call: TRBJ1-5
clone_size: NA
d_call: NA
v_call: TRBV6-6
cdr3_length: 14

cdr3_nt: TGTGCCAGCAGCTTAGCAGACTATGGCTACACCTTC
cdr3_aa: CASSLADYGYTF
j_call: TRBJ1-2
clone_size: once
d_call: NA
v_call: TRBV7-9
cdr3_length: 12

cdr3_nt: TGTGCCAGCAGCCCCGTCGGTAGGTCTGGTACTGAAGCTTTCTTT
cdr3_aa: CASSPVGRSGTEAFF
j_call: TRBJ1-1
clone_size: NA
d_call: NA
v_call: TRBV3-1/TRBV3-2
cdr3_length: 15

cdr3_nt: TGTGCCAGTAGTTGGGCAGGGAGCTATGGCTACACCTTC
cdr3_aa: CASSWAGSYGYTF
j_call: TRBJ1-2
clone_size: NA
d_call: NA
v_call: TRBV19
cdr3_length: 13

cdr3_nt: TGTGCCAGCAGTGCGAACAGGGAGGGGGATGGCTACACCTTC
cdr3_aa: CASSANREGDGYTF
j_call: TRBJ1-2
clone_size: NA
d_call: NA
v_call: TRBV2
cdr3_length: 14

cdr3_nt: TGTGCCAGCAGCGTACCACGGGACCTCCACCCCTCCTACAATGAGCAGTTCTTC
cdr3_aa: CASSVPRDLHPSYNEQFF
j_call: TRBJ2-1
clone_size: NA
d_call: NA
v_call: TRBV7-9
cdr3_length: 18

cdr3_nt: TGTGCCAGTAGTCCCAGGGTCTCACTTGGCTACACCTTC
cdr3_aa: CASSPRVSLGYTF
j_call: TRBJ1-2
clone_size: few
d_call: NA
v_call: TRBV19
cdr3_length: 13

cdr3_nt: TGTGCCAGCAGTGCCCCCTTTTTTAGGGGAGGGAACACTGAAGCTTTCTTT
cdr3_aa: CASSAPFFRGGNTEAFF
j_call: TRBJ1-1
clone_size: NA
d_call: NA
v_call: TRBV28
cdr3_length: 17

cdr3_nt: TGTGCCAGCAGCTTAAGAGGTAGCGGGAGGTACAATGAGCAGTTCTTC
cdr3_aa: CASSLRGSGRYNEQFF
j_call: TRBJ2-1
clone_size: NA
d_call: TRBD2
v_call: TRBV7-9
cdr3_length: 16

cdr3_nt: TGCGCCAGCAGCTTGGGGACAATAGGACAAAACACCATATATTTT
cdr3_aa: CASSLGTIGQNTIYF
j_call: TRBJ1-3
clone_size: NA
d_call: NA
v_call: TRBV5-1
cdr3_length: 15

cdr3_nt: TGTGCCAGTATCGGAGGGGCAACTAATGAAAAACTGTTTTTT
cdr3_aa: CASIGGATNEKLFF
j_call: TRBJ1-4
clone_size: NA
d_call: NA
v_call: TRBV19
cdr3_length: 14

cdr3_nt: TGTGCCAGCAGTAGTAACAGGGGGATCTACGAGCAGTACTTC
cdr3_aa: CASSSNRGIYEQYF
j_call: TRBJ2-7
clone_size: NA
d_call: TRBD1
v_call: TRBV7-9
cdr3_length: 14

cdr3_nt: TGTGCCAGCAGTCAAGAGGGGGCGCGGGTGGAGGCTGAAGCTTTCTTT
cdr3_aa: CASSQEGARVEAEAFF
j_call: TRBJ1-1
clone_size: NA
d_call: TRBD1
v_call: TRBV6-4
cdr3_length: 16

cdr3_nt: TGTGCCAGCAGTTTAGGGGTAGCGGGAGGGTTCGAGCAGTACTTC
cdr3_aa: CASSLGVAGGFEQYF
j_call: TRBJ2-7
clone_size: NA
d_call: TRBD2
v_call: TRBV27
cdr3_length: 15

cdr3_nt: TGTGCCAGCAGCCGCGGGACTAGCACAGATACGCAGTATTTT
cdr3_aa: CASSRGTSTDTQYF
j_call: TRBJ2-3
clone_size: NA
d_call: NA
v_call: TRBV6-1
cdr3_length: 14

cdr3_nt: TGTGCCAGCAGCCTCCGACAGGGGGCCAACGGGGAGCTGTTTTTT
cdr3_aa: CASSLRQGANGELFF
j_call: TRBJ2-2
clone_size: NA
d_call: TRBD1
v_call: TRBV9
cdr3_length: 15

cdr3_nt: TGTGCCAGCTCACCACCTCTGACAGTTTATGGCTACACCTTC
cdr3_aa: CASSPPLTVYGYTF
j_call: TRBJ1-2
clone_size: NA
d_call: NA
v_call: TRBV18
cdr3_length: 14

cdr3_nt: TGTGCCAGCAGTCTGACAGCTGATAGCAATCAGCCCCAGCATTTT
cdr3_aa: CASSLTADSNQPQHF
j_call: TRBJ1-5
clone_size: NA
d_call: NA
v_call: TRBV2
cdr3_length: 15

cdr3_nt: TGTGCCAGCAGCTTGGGTCCGGGTCTCTTCACCTTC
cdr3_aa: CASSLGPGLFTF
j_call: TRBJ1-2
clone_size: once
d_call: NA
v_call: TRBV5-4
cdr3_length: 12

cdr3_nt: TGTGCCAGCAGGGTCAGGGTTGGAAACACCATATATTTT
cdr3_aa: CASRVRVGNTIYF
j_call: TRBJ1-3
clone_size: NA
d_call: NA
v_call: TRBV2
cdr3_length: 13

cdr3_nt: TGTGCCAGCAGTTTTAGCAGGGCCACTGAAGCTTTCTTT
cdr3_aa: CASSFSRATEAFF
j_call: TRBJ1-1
clone_size: NA
d_call: NA
v_call: TRBV27
cdr3_length: 13

cdr3_nt: TGTGCCAGCAGTCACGGGTCATACAATGAGCAGTTCTTC
cdr3_aa: CASSHGSYNEQFF
j_call: TRBJ2-1
clone_size: NA
d_call: NA
v_call: TRBV11-2
cdr3_length: 13

cdr3_nt: TGTGCCAGCAGTTTGGGGACAGGGGAGCAGTTCTTC
cdr3_aa: CASSLGTGEQFF
j_call: TRBJ2-1
clone_size: NA
d_call: TRBD1
v_call: TRBV27
cdr3_length: 12

cdr3_nt: TGTGCCAGCAGCGCTGGCCGGAGTACGGACTATGGCTACACCTTC
cdr3_aa: CASSAGRSTDYGYTF
j_call: TRBJ1-2
clone_size: few
d_call: NA
v_call: TRBV11-1
cdr3_length: 15

cdr3_nt: TGTGCCAGCAGTTACGGTCAGGCTGCCACTGAAGCTTTCTTT
cdr3_aa: CASSYGQAATEAFF
j_call: TRBJ1-1
clone_size: NA
d_call: NA
v_call: TRBV6-5
cdr3_length: 14

cdr3_nt: TGTGCCAGCAGTTCGGGACGGTCGAACACTGAAGCTTTCTTT
cdr3_aa: CASSSGRSNTEAFF
j_call: TRBJ1-1
clone_size: NA
d_call: NA
v_call: TRBV27
cdr3_length: 14

cdr3_nt: TGCGCCAGCAGTTACATCCAGCAAGAGACCCAGTACTTC
cdr3_aa: CASSYIQQETQYF
j_call: TRBJ2-5
clone_size: NA
d_call: NA
v_call: TRBV5-1
cdr3_length: 13

cdr3_nt: TGTGCCGGTATTACAGGGTCCGTGGACACCGGGGAGCTGTTTTTT
cdr3_aa: CAGITGSVDTGELFF
j_call: TRBJ2-2
clone_size: NA
d_call: NA
v_call: TRBV6-5
cdr3_length: 15

cdr3_nt: TGTGCCTGGAGTCGGCTAGGGAGTCGAAACACTGAAGCTTTCTTT
cdr3_aa: CAWSRLGSRNTEAFF
j_call: TRBJ1-1
clone_size: NA
d_call: NA
v_call: TRBV30
cdr3_length: 15